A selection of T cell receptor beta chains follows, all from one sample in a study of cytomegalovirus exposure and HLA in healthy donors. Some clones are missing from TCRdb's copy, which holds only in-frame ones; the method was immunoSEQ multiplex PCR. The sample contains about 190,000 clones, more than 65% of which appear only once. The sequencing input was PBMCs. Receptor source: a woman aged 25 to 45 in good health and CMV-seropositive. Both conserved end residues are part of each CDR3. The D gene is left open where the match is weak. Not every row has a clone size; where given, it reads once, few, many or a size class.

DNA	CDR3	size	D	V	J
TGTGCCAGCAGTTACAGGTCTACCTACGAGCAGTACTTC	CASSYRSTYEQYF	.	.	TRBV28	TRBJ2-7
TGCGCCAGCAGCCAAGTACTAGCGGGAGGGGATACGCAGTATTTT	CASSQVLAGGDTQYF	.	TRBD2	TRBV4-1	TRBJ2-3
TGTGCCAGCAGCCTACTAGCGGGAGGATTTACCGGGGCGTTCTTC	CASSLLAGGFTGAFF	.	TRBD2	TRBV6-5	TRBJ2-1
TGTGCCAGCAGCTTCCTCGGGGACACGGGTCAGCCCCAGCATTTT	CASSFLGDTGQPQHF	.	.	TRBV5-6	TRBJ1-5
TGCGCCAGCAGTGAGAACTCCGACACAGATACGCAGTATTTT	CASSENSDTDTQYF	.	.	TRBV10-1	TRBJ2-3
TGTGCTAGTGGTTTGGTACTCGGCCTAGAAGCAGATACGCAGTATTTT	CASGLVLGLEADTQYF	.	.	TRBV12-5	TRBJ2-3
TGTGCCAGCAGCTCGACAGAAATACGAGTCGAGCAGTACTTC	CASSSTEIRVEQYF	.	.	TRBV7-9	TRBJ2-7
TGTGCCAGCAGTATGACAGGGCCCTCCTCTGGAAACACCATATATTTT	CASSMTGPSSGNTIYF	.	TRBD1	TRBV28	TRBJ1-3
TGTGCCAGCAGCTCTGGGACTACCGAGCAGTACTTC	CASSSGTTEQYF	.	TRBD2	TRBV6-1	TRBJ2-7
TGTGCCATCAGTGAGTCGACCGGGAGGGAGACCCAGTACTTC	CAISESTGRETQYF	.	TRBD2	TRBV10-3	TRBJ2-5
TGCGCCAGCAGCGTCCAGGGGCTCTACAATGAGCAGTTCTTC	CASSVQGLYNEQFF	.	.	TRBV5-1	TRBJ2-1
TGTGCCAGTAAGATCGGACTAGGGGTCAATGAGCAGTTCTTC	CASKIGLGVNEQFF	.	TRBD2	TRBV19	TRBJ2-1
TGTGCCAGCAGTTTATCCGGGACAGGGCCCAATGAGCAGTTCTTC	CASSLSGTGPNEQFF	few	TRBD1	TRBV27	TRBJ2-1
TGTGCCACCAGCAGTGCGGACAGGGACTATGAGCAGTACTTC	CATSSADRDYEQYF	once	.	TRBV15	TRBJ2-7
TGTGCCAGCATGGCAGGGGCCTACGAGCAGTACTTC	CASMAGAYEQYF	few	.	TRBV6-1	TRBJ2-7
TGTGCCAGCAGTGACGGGACTAGCGGGAACACCGGGGAGCTGTTTTTT	CASSDGTSGNTGELFF	.	TRBD2	TRBV6-4	TRBJ2-2
TGTGCCAGCAGGGGACAGGGCATCTCGGGCTACGAGCAGTACTTC	CASRGQGISGYEQYF	.	TRBD1	TRBV6-5	TRBJ2-7
TGTGCCAGCTCACCAACAGTAGAAGGCACTGAAGCTTTCTTT	CASSPTVEGTEAFF	.	.	TRBV18	TRBJ1-1
TGTGCCAGCGGGGGAGACAGGGATCCGCAGTATTTT	CASGGDRDPQYF	.	TRBD1	TRBV2	TRBJ2-3
TGTGCCAGCAGGGCGACCAGACAGAACAATCAGCCCCAGCATTTT	CASRATRQNNQPQHF	.	.	TRBV5-5	TRBJ1-5
TGTGCCAGCAGCCAGGACCTAGCGGGAGTCAACTCCTACGAGCAGTACTTC	CASSQDLAGVNSYEQYF	.	TRBD2	TRBV5-4	TRBJ2-7
TGCGCCAGCAGCCCTCCTTCGGATACGCAGTATTTT	CASSPPSDTQYF	once	.	TRBV5-1	TRBJ2-3
TGTGCCACCAGCAGTCGGACAGCTAACTATGGCTACACCTTC	CATSSRTANYGYTF	.	.	TRBV15	TRBJ1-2
TGCAGCGTTAGGCAGGGGGCTACTAACGAGCAGTACTTC	CSVRQGATNEQYF	.	TRBD1	TRBV29-1	TRBJ2-7